The sequence of this TCR beta chain was determined in a study of T-cell reconstitution after alpha-beta-depleted transplantation in children. Overall study findings and caveats: Reportedly, roughly two months post-transplant, alpha-beta T cells arose from several hundred expanded graft clones. Most T-cell counts and diversity one year after the transplant came from T cells that were newly produced.

The V gene lost 2 bases and the J gene lost 0 bases, with 8 bases spanning the gap. There are 13 residues in the CDR3. CDR1 and CDR2 from the germline V gene are DFQATT and SNEGSKA (reference sequence). Using unique molecular identifiers, the investigators prepared the TCRbeta library. One entry per CDR3 protein results from TCRdb running MiXCR on the PCR reads. The data hold more than 7,500 distinct CDR3 sequences, with approximately 14% observed a single time. This clonotype was detected ten times or more. Antigen unknown. The sequence derives from a male patient between 5 and 17 years old who had a stem cell transplant for acute lymphoblastic leukemia, so the T cells may come from the graft donor. The gene calls are TRBV20-1 and TRBJ2-7; the D gene is possibly TRBD1 (5 bases). This material consisted of PBMCs, mostly from graft donor cells, taken 60 days after TCRalphabeta/CD19-depleted stem cell transplant. The CDR3 loop reads CSARTGSSYEQYF. CDR3 DNA sequence: TGCAGTGCTAGAACAGGCAGCTCCTACGAGCAGTACTTC.